This TCR beta chain was captured in a study of CD8 T cells in Susac syndrome. This CDR3 is built from 13 residues. In germline, CDR1 is MNHEY, CDR2 SVGAGI. The junction had 5 bases not matched to a gene; V was cut back by 5 bases and J by 8 bases. The study sequenced TCR beta in blood CD8+ and CD4+ T cells. Controls matched for sex and age were healthy donors. While CD8+ and CD4+ T cells were isolated negatively, TEMRA cells were enriched by FACS. Reverse transcription of about 0.45 to 1 ug RNA was carried out with random hexamers. Amplification of TCR beta CDR3 by immunoSEQ multiplex PCR spanned 54 Vbeta and 13 Jbeta. TCRdb re-analysed the immunoSEQ multiplex PCR reads in MiXCR, keeping a single row per CDR3 protein. The data hold approximately 90,000 distinct CDR3 sequences, with over 80% observed a single time.

The specimen was CD8+ T cells from PBMCs. The source of this sequence is a human donor in good health. The rearrangement links TRBV6-5 to TRBJ2-2, with 7 positions matching TRBD1. CDR3 in amino acids: CASSQGGGGELFF. The CDR3 DNA follows: TGTGCCAGCAGTCAAGGGGGCGGGGGGGAGCTGTTTTTT.